The next 30 T cell receptor beta chains were all read from a single sample in a study of blood T cell repertoires in COVID-19. Sequencing was performed with immunoSEQ multiplex PCR; in TCRdb, only in-frame clones are kept and a portion is missing. The sample holds about 71,000 clones, about nine tenths seen once. Sequenced input: peripheral blood. The receptor source for this set is a man aged 25 to 40 with acute or convalescent COVID-19.

The gene calls are TRBV5-1 and TRBJ2-3, with D possibly TRBD1 on 6 matching bases. This CDR3 contains 16 residues. CDR1 is SGHRS, CDR2 YFSETQ, per germline. V lost 1 base to trimming and J lost 3 bases, with 15 bases between them. CDR3 bases: TGCGCCAGCAGCTTGACCACAGGGAACCCGACAGATACGCAGTATTTT. Translation: CASSLTTGNPTDTQYF.

This clone was recorded a few times. The chain recombines TRBV7-9 with TRBJ1-5; 7 positions agree with TRBD1. With V trimmed by 5 bases and J by 5 bases, 3 bases remained unmatched. The CDR3 has 13 residues. Per the germline V gene, CDR1 is SEHNR and CDR2 is FQNEAQ (reference sequence). The CDR3 region has the DNA TGTGCCAGCAGCGTTACAGGGGATCAGCCCCAGCATTTT. Protein: CASSVTGDQPQHF.

The chain employs TRBV5-1 and TRBJ1-1, with 10 bases fitting TRBD1. The germline gives CDR1 SGHRS, CDR2 YFSETQ. There are 16 residues in the CDR3. J gave up 1 base and V 4 bases, and 7 bases lay outside the gene matches. This CDR3 reads CASSLGTGARNTEAFF. CDR3 coding DNA: TGCGCCAGCAGCCTCGGGACAGGGGCGAGGAACACTGAAGCTTTCTTT. The whole variable domain, filled in from reference TRBV5-1 and TRBJ1-1, reads KAGVTQTPRYLIKTRGQQVTLSCSPISGHRSVSWYQQTPGQGLQFLFEYFSETQRNKGNFPGRFSGRQFSNSRSEMNVSTLELGDSALYLCASSLGTGARNTEAFFGQGTRLTVV.

The V and J genes are TRBV5-5 and TRBJ1-4; possible D gene TRBD1, 6 bases. Germline CDR1 and CDR2: SGHKS and YYEKEE (reference sequence). This CDR3 region has 15 residues. The V end was cut by 4 bases, the J end by 8 bases, with 18 bases between. CDR3 nucleotides: TGTGCCAGCAGCATAAATACAGGGATAAGCGAAAAACTGTTTTTT. It codes for CASSINTGISEKLFF.

The chain uses TRBV15 and TRBJ2-1; a possible D gene is TRBD2 (5 bases). Trimming stripped 1 base from V and 2 bases from J, with 15 bases between. The CDR3 covers 17 residues. The germline gives CDR1 LNHNV, CDR2 YYDKDF (reference sequence). For the CDR3, the DNA is TGTGCCACCAGCAGAGGAGCCCTAGCCAACCCCTACAATGAGCAGTTCTTC. Residues: CATSRGALANPYNEQFF.

This chain uses TRBV6-5 with TRBJ2-7, with D perhaps TRBD1 (6 bases). Germline V gene lookup returns CDR1 MNHEY and CDR2 SVGAGI. The germline V and J ends were trimmed by 8 bases and 2 bases, with 13 bases remaining between them. The length of the CDR3 is 13 residues. The CDR3 spells CASGQDRPYEQYF. In DNA form, the CDR3 reads TGTGCCAGCGGGCAGGACAGACCCTACGAGCAGTACTTC.

This clone was seen only once. This rearrangement joins TRBV18 to TRBJ1-4; no reliable D call. Looked up from germline, CDR1 is KGHSH and CDR2 is LQKENI. Trimming took off 3 bases at V and 4 bases at J, with 9 bases between the two ends. The CDR3 has 14 amino acids. The CDR3 protein is CASSPGGLNEKLFF. CDR3 coding DNA: TGTGCCAGCTCACCTGGAGGGCTTAATGAAAAACTGTTTTTT.

The V call is TRBV2, the J call TRBJ2-3, with TRBD1 matching over 10 bases. This CDR3 contains 15 residues. Germline lookup yields CDR1 SNHLY and CDR2 FYNNEI. V was pared by 8 bases and J by 3 bases, with 8 bases of the junction left unmatched. CDR3 region: CASARQGAGTDTQYF. CDR3 DNA sequence: TGTGCCAGCGCGCGACAGGGGGCAGGGACAGATACGCAGTATTTT. The whole variable domain, filled in from reference TRBV2 and TRBJ2-3, reads EPEVTQTPSHQVTQMGQEVILRCVPISNHLYFYWYRQILGQKVEFLVSFYNNEISEKSEIFDDQFSVERPDGSNFTLKIRSTKLEDSAMYFCASARQGAGTDTQYFGPGTRLTVL.

The chain employs TRBV9 and TRBJ2-1; perhaps TRBD2 as D (6 bases). V dropped 2 bases and J dropped 3 bases, with 15 bases sitting between them. The CDR3 loop spans 16 amino acids. CDR1 SGDLS and CDR2 YYNGEE come from the germline V gene. The CDR3, as DNA: TGTGCCAGCAGCGTGCGGGGAGACCTCAACTACAATGAGCAGTTCTTC. Translated, it gives CASSVRGDLNYNEQFF.

The V and J genes are TRBV7-6 and TRBJ2-3; 7 bases map to TRBD1. There are 16 residues in the CDR3. The germline V gene has CDR1 SGHVS and CDR2 FNYEAQ. V was clipped by 0 bases and J by 1 base; unmatched bases: 4. The CDR3 here is CASSLATGRRTDTQYF. In nucleotides, the CDR3 is TGTGCCAGCAGCTTAGCGACAGGGCGACGCACAGATACGCAGTATTTT.

This chain uses TRBV19 with TRBJ1-5, with a weak D call TRBD1 (6 bases). V lost 3 bases, J lost 4 bases, and 16 bases lay in between. In germline, CDR1 is LNHDA, CDR2 SQIVND (reference sequence). The CDR3 consists of 16 residues. CDR3 coding DNA: TGTGCCAGTAGTATCGGCGTGGGGGCTGGGAATCAGCCCCAGCATTTT. Encoded protein: CASSIGVGAGNQPQHF.

In its sample, this clone was seen many times. The chain links TRBV27 to TRBJ2-5, with unresolved D. Trimming cost V 0 bases and J 5 bases, with 10 bases left between them. Germline V gene lookup returns CDR1 MNHEY and CDR2 SMNVEV (reference sequence). This CDR3 is built from 14 residues. The chain's CDR3 is CASSLSSPMETQYF. The CDR3 coding sequence is TGTGCCAGCAGTTTATCGTCGCCTATGGAGACCCAGTACTTC.

This chain joins TRBV18 and TRBJ1-3; D possibly corresponds to TRBD1 (5 bases). Trimming cost V 8 bases and J 4 bases, with 15 bases left between them. The CDR3 loop spans 14 amino acids. CDR1 is KGHSH and CDR2 is LQKENI in the germline V gene. The CDR3 sequence is CASAASGVGNTIYF. The CDR3 DNA is TGTGCCAGCGCGGCGTCGGGGGTCGGAAACACCATATATTTT.

The chain links TRBV4-1 to TRBJ2-1, with a possible D match to TRBD1 (6 bases). The CDR3 consists of 20 residues. The germline CDR1 and CDR2 sequences are MGHRA and YSYEKL. V lost 1 base to trimming and J lost 0 bases, with 22 bases between them. CDR3 DNA: TGCGCCAGCAGCCAAGTACGAGGGGGTCTCTCCCAAAGCTCCTACAATGAGCAGTTCTTC. This gives the protein CASSQVRGGLSQSSYNEQFF.

The chain recombines TRBV28 with TRBJ1-5; D is ambiguous. V lost 4 bases to trimming and J lost 1 base, with 20 bases between them. The germline V gene encodes CDR1 MDHEN and CDR2 SYDVKM. The CDR3 contains 18 residues. This CDR3 is CASSSPGGSKKSNQPQHF. CDR3 DNA: TGTGCCAGCAGTTCCCCTGGCGGGTCAAAGAAGAGCAATCAGCCCCAGCATTTT.

The chain uses TRBV7-9 and TRBJ2-3, with 7 positions matching TRBD2. The CDR3 spans 17 residues. Looked up from germline, CDR1 is SEHNR and CDR2 is FQNEAQ (reference sequence). After removal of 3 bases from V and 2 bases from J, the junction contained 11 bases not matched to a gene. The CDR3 loop is CASSFYVRAGVTDTQYF. CDR3 sequence (DNA): TGTGCCAGCAGCTTTTATGTACGGGCGGGAGTCACAGATACGCAGTATTTT.

The chain employs TRBV5-1 and TRBJ2-6; 7 nucleotides align to TRBD1. Per germline, CDR1 SGHRS and CDR2 YFSETQ. J was trimmed by 4 bases and V by 3 bases; bases with no gene match: 7. There are 16 residues in the CDR3. The CDR3 loop reads CASSYGQASGANVLTF. The CDR3 DNA reads as TGCGCCAGCAGCTACGGACAGGCAAGCGGGGCCAACGTCCTGACTTTC.

The chain has TRBV30 and TRBJ2-6, with D tentatively TRBD1 (6 bases). This CDR3 has 14 residues. Germline V gene lookup returns CDR1 GTSNPN and CDR2 SVGIG (reference sequence). V lost 4 bases and J 1 base, leaving 8 bases between the germline ends. As DNA, the CDR3 is TGTGCCTGGAAAGGGACATCTGGGGCCAACGTCCTGACTTTC. It yields the protein CAWKGTSGANVLTF.

This clone was observed once. The chain couples TRBV19 to TRBJ2-1, with TRBD2 matching 9 bases. This CDR3 region has 19 residues. V lost 4 bases to trimming and J lost 6 bases; unmatched junction nucleotides: 19. Germline lookup yields CDR1 LNHDA and CDR2 SQIVND (reference sequence). CDR3: CASSKEGAGSGLALNEQFF. CDR3 nucleotide sequence: TGTGCCAGTAGTAAGGAGGGGGCCGGCTCGGGACTAGCTCTCAATGAGCAGTTCTTC. Looking up the rest from reference TRBV19 and TRBJ2-1 gives the full variable domain: DGGITQSPKYLFRKEGQNVTLSCEQNLNHDAMYWYRQDPGQGLRLIYYSQIVNDFQKGDIAEGYSVSREKKESFPLTVTSAQKNPTAFYLCASSKEGAGSGLALNEQFFGPGTRLTVL.

The chain has TRBV12-5 and TRBJ2-1; D not certain. Per the germline V gene, CDR1 is LGHNT and CDR2 is FRNRAP. Deletions cut 7 bases from V and 4 bases from J, with 5 bases between. The CDR3 sequence is 11 residues long. The CDR3 protein is CASAFYNEQFF. CDR3 coding DNA: TGTGCTAGTGCCTTTTACAATGAGCAGTTCTTC.

This clone was counted a few times. V usage is TRBV2 and J usage is TRBJ1-2; D call uncertain. The germline V and J ends were trimmed by 7 bases and 4 bases, with 13 bases remaining between them. The CDR3 sequence is 13 residues long. The germline V gene encodes CDR1 SNHLY and CDR2 FYNNEI. This CDR3 reads CASKRVTGYGYTF. For the CDR3, the DNA is TGTGCCAGCAAGAGGGTGACCGGCTATGGCTACACCTTC.

CDR3 sequence reads: CASSLGGRQFF. The CDR3 region has the DNA TGTGCCAGCAGTTTAGGGGGCCGGCAGTTCTTC. The chain has TRBV12-3 or TRBV12-4 and TRBJ2-1, with D tentatively TRBD1 (5 bases). V was shortened by 1 base and J by 12 bases, with 7 bases between the two germline ends. The CDR3 loop spans 11 amino acids.

The chain employs TRBV20-1 and TRBJ1-6; the D is unclear. The length of the CDR3 is 14 residues. Germline loops: CDR1 DFQATT, CDR2 SNEGSKA (reference sequence). V was pared by 3 bases and J by 9 bases, with 15 bases between. The chain's CDR3 is CSASRGGLTSPLHF. CDR3 in DNA: TGCAGTGCTAGTCGGGGAGGGCTGACTTCACCCCTCCACTTT.

This clone was found once. The rearrangement joins TRBV18 to TRBJ1-1; D unresolved. The CDR3 consists of 15 residues. V gave up 3 bases and J gave up 0 bases, with 11 bases separating them. CDR1 is KGHSH and CDR2 is LQKENI in the germline V gene. Here the CDR3 DNA reads TGTGCCAGCTCACCTAGGTTTGACATGAACACTGAAGCTTTCTTT. The encoded protein is CASSPRFDMNTEAFF.

The V gene is TRBV27, the J gene TRBJ2-7, with TRBD2 matching 13 bases. This CDR3 is built from 14 residues. Germline assignment: CDR1 MNHEY and CDR2 SMNVEV (reference sequence). The J segment lost 3 bases and the V segment lost 7 bases, leaving 3 bases of the junction unmatched. CDR3 sequence reads: CASKRTSGSYEQYF. The CDR3 DNA sequence: TGTGCCAGCAAACGGACTAGCGGGAGCTACGAGCAGTACTTC.

V gene TRBV11-1 combines with J gene TRBJ2-5, with D perhaps TRBD2 (5 bases). Trimming shortened V by 1 base and J by 4 bases, and 10 bases separated the two germline ends. This CDR3 spans 14 amino acids. In germline, CDR1 is SGHAT, CDR2 FQDESV (reference sequence). The DNA of the CDR3 is TGTGCCAGCAGCTTAGGAGGGTTGGGAGAGACCCAGTACTTC. Amino acid sequence: CASSLGGLGETQYF.

This chain links TRBV19 with TRBJ1-6; 7 bases match TRBD1. The germline gives CDR1 LNHDA, CDR2 SQIVND (reference sequence). Trimming took 5 bases from V and 9 from J; bases not matched to a gene: 16. The CDR3 length is 17 residues. The CDR3: CASSPSSGGLMGSPLHF. In DNA, the CDR3 is TGTGCCAGTAGTCCGTCTTCAGGGGGGCTCATGGGTTCACCCCTCCACTTT. The complete variable domain, with remaining parts taken from reference TRBV19 and TRBJ1-6, reads DGGITQSPKYLFRKEGQNVTLSCEQNLNHDAMYWYRQDPGQGLRLIYYSQIVNDFQKGDIAEGYSVSREKKESFPLTVTSAQKNPTAFYLCASSPSSGGLMGSPLHFGNGTRLTVT.

This sequence joins TRBV5-1 and TRBJ2-1; D ambiguous. The germline gives CDR1 SGHRS, CDR2 YFSETQ. This CDR3 contains 15 residues. V was trimmed by 2 bases and J by 0 bases, leaving 9 bases between them. The CDR3 loop reads CASSLSPGSYNEQFF. The CDR3 coding sequence is TGCGCCAGCAGCTTATCCCCCGGCTCCTACAATGAGCAGTTCTTC.

The gene calls are TRBV2 and TRBJ2-7; TRBD2 might be the D (6 bases). Between the trimmed V and J ends, which lost 6 bases and 2 bases, there was a span of 14 bases. Germline CDR1 reads SNHLY; CDR2 reads FYNNEI. The CDR3 is 14 residues long. CDR3 DNA sequence: TGTGCCAGCAGCGAGGATGGAGGGGCCTACGAGCAGTACTTC. Translating it yields CASSEDGGAYEQYF.

The genes are TRBV29-1 and TRBJ2-7, with D hard to call. CDR3 length: 13 residues. Per the germline V gene, CDR1 is SQVTM and CDR2 is ANQGSEA. Deletions cut 2 bases from V and 0 bases from J, with 8 bases between. CDR3 sequence reads: CSVETEISYEQYF. CDR3 coding DNA: TGCAGCGTTGAAACGGAGATCTCCTACGAGCAGTACTTC.